The entry below gives a single T cell receptor (beta chain) sequence along with its context. Its antigen is not yet known. Per-nucleotide qualities are absent, and no much larger clonotype sits a single base away. Participants were included only if at least one PBMC sample before ART initiation and at least two post-ART samples were available. Treatment was received in the United States of America by all participants with HIV. Cryopreserved samples of about 0.95-10 million PBMC were thawed and washed before DNA extraction. At the time of the earliest PBMC sample for each participant with HIV, ages ranged from roughly 20 to 60 years. PBMC samples were contributed by each participant from 1-4 timepoints before ART initiation and 2-8 timepoints after ART initiation, with a median of 7 samples. Serial HIV viral load, CD4+ T-cell count, ART history and demographic data were obtained for every participant. Using a Qiagen kit on a QIAcube, genomic DNA was extracted from unsorted PBMC, with samples processed in batches of 12.

The immunoSEQ hsTCRB v3.0 assay was used at survey level resolution for TRB variable region sequencing. TRB sequencing targeted a depth of about 35,000-50,000 T-cell genomes per sample. TRB libraries were pooled and sequenced on an Illumina MiSeq using a v3 150-cycle kit. In the original analysis: Analysis of repertoires was carried out in R inside a reproducible Nextflow workflow spanning QC, data transformation and analysis. Custom analyses were implemented in LymphoSeq2, an R package for AIRR-Seq data exploration. A handful of samples that produced fewer than 5000 total TRB sequences were removed, so 200 or so HIV repertoires were analyzed. Among the 180 to 200 HIV repertoires that were kept, 59 were collected before ART initiation and 120 to 140 were collected after ART initiation. Repertoires were downsampled to 5000 TRB nucleotide sequences, and summary statistics were averaged over 100 downsampling iterations. TRB sequences were retained for analysis only if CDR3 regions of at least seven amino acids were present. Two measures captured diversity: a Shannon entropy-derived clonality score and the Gini coefficient. Repertoire networks linked the top 5000 CDR3 amino acid sequences whenever two sequences differed by an edit distance of one. Antigen specificity groups and MHC restriction were predicted for TRB CDR3 amino acid sequences with GLIPH2. To flag known CMV, EBV, HIV or tissue antigen associations, CDR3 amino acid sequences were matched against VDJdb and McPAS-TCR. Pre-ART, post-ART and control groups were compared with Wilcoxon signed-rank tests and Holm-Bonferroni correction. Entries here come from immuneACCESS through TCRdb and include only in-frame sequences with V and J called. Some clones fail to appear in such tables; in the studies checked, an unresolved V gene covers under half of the shortfall, and the cause of the remainder is unknown. V, J and clone size were drawn from that table, and D and trimming were deduced from the DNA. The sample yields fewer than 30,000 clones; roughly 80% were counted once. The top ten constitute approximately 9.5% of the sample.

These data come from a study of long-term antiretroviral therapy in people with HIV (dated by TCRdb to between 2021 and 2024). For the wider study: Collection of the earliest samples took place about a decade ahead of the 2015 WHO recommendation for immediate ART, at a time when ART was typically delayed until CD4 counts fell. A retrospective serial study tested whether changes in peripheral blood TRB repertoire composition and diversity were associated with ART initiation and durable HIV suppression. Test extractions of a monoclonal T-cell line alongside 30 to 35 polyclonal samples showed no cross-contamination during QIAcube processing. Of the roughly 30 participants with HIV, about a dozen were female. A total of some 210 cryopreserved PBMC samples were contributed to the cohort by 30 adults with confirmed HIV infection, with samples collected serially over a mean of 6 years (range 1-12).

Results the study describes overall, beyond this receptor: No data were available on ART adherence, viral resistance or therapy changes, limiting inferences about post-ART repertoire changes. Starting ART was linked to a significant rise in TRB diversity, yet even after long-term ART the diversity remained significantly lower than in transplant donor controls. The samples span the years 2004 to 2017, and the ART regimens used may be less effective than current regimens. Since PBMC availability was limited, sequencing covered only the TCR beta chain, with no alpha chain pairing. Because pre-ART samples had limited cell numbers, unsorted PBMC were profiled rather than sorted CD4+ and CD8+ T cells. Compared with controls, HIV repertoires had narrower CDR3 length ranges, and the network structure pointed to an antigen-experienced repertoire that shifted only slightly toward naive after ART. Expanded TRB clones identified before ART initiation dominated the repertoire across all time points, though the dominance fluctuated and decreased in many PLHIV after ART.

The CDR3 goes from the cysteine to the phenylalanine over 12 residues. Solely the CDR3 DNA is kept, with 36 bases framed from the first base. V is pared back by 8 bases and J by 0 bases, with 8 bases lying between the germline termini. CDR1 and CDR2 are read off the germline V gene as SNHLY and FYNNEI. Recombination joined TRBV2 with TRBJ2-7; a confident D gene designation cannot be given. Sequences were derived from unsorted PBMCs, sampled 3 years after starting antiretroviral therapy. The sequence was collected from a man aged 40-49 years with HIV. The DNA reads TGTGCCAGCGGTGGCAACTCCTACGAGCAGTACTTC. This codes for CASGGNSYEQYF.